The source of this T cell receptor beta chain is a study of cytomegalovirus exposure and HLA in healthy donors. On the study more broadly: The study's early data release held some 85 million unique TCRs from HLA-typed donors.

The study's findings and limits: Researchers catalogued 150 or so TCR beta chains as cytomegalovirus-associated.

The V and J ends lost 6 bases and 10 bases, in that order; junction bases with no gene match: 20. The CDR3 extends over 16 amino acids. Germline V CDR1 and CDR2: WSHSY, SAAADI. Regarding this clone: No antigen is known for it.

It was with 60 Vbeta and 13 Jbeta primers that the PCR ran. Original processing notes: Approximately 79 million unique TCR beta chains, some 10 million of them shared, were counted by a later analysis. Data came from immunoSEQ multiplex PCR; TCRdb stores just in-frame clones and leaves some out. For V, J and clone size, that table is used; D and trimming come from the DNA. The sample includes around 120,000 clones. Sequenced material: PBMCs. The source is a man aged 18 to 29 in good health and CMV-seronegative. The V call is TRBV10-2, the J call TRBJ1-1, with TRBD1 matching 7 bases. In DNA form, the CDR3 reads TGCGCCAGCAGAGATACCGGGACAGCCGGGGGTGTTTCAGCTTTCTTT. This translates into CASRDTGTAGGVSAFF.